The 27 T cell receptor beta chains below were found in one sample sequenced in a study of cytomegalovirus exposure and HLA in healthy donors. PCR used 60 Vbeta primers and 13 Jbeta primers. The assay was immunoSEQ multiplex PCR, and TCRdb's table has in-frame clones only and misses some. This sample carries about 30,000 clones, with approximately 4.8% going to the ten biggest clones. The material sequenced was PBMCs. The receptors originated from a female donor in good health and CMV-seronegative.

CDR3 protein: CASSYRTEAFF. CDR3 nucleotide sequence: TGTGCCAGCAGCTATCGGACTGAAGCTTTCTTT. The chain carries TRBV11-2 and TRBJ1-1; D unclear. Germline V gene data show CDR1 as SGHAT and CDR2 as FQNNGV. CDR3 length: 11 residues. Trimming left V 4 bases short and J 5 bases short, with 5 bases between.

The CDR3 is CASSPRTGPRQGYTF. CDR3 in DNA: TGTGCCAGCAGCCCTCGGACAGGACCACGGCAGGGCTACACCTTC. The chain has TRBV7-9 and TRBJ1-2; 7 nucleotides match TRBD1. Germline-derived CDR1 and CDR2 are SEHNR and FQNEAQ (reference sequence). The CDR3 totals 15 residues. Trimming cost V 5 bases and J 8 bases; bases outside gene matches: 14.

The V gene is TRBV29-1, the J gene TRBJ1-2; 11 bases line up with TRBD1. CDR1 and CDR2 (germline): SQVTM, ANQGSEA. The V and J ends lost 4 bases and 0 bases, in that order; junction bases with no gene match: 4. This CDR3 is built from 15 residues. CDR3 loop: CSVVDRGLANYGYTF. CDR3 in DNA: TGCAGCGTTGTGGACAGGGGGCTAGCTAACTATGGCTACACCTTC. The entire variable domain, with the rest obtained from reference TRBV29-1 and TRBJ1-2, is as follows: SAVISQKPSRDICQRGTSLTIQCQVDSQVTMMFWYRQQPGQSLTLIATANQGSEATYESGFVIDKFPISRPNLTFSTLTVSNMSPEDSSIYLCSVVDRGLANYGYTFGSGTRLTVV.

This CDR3 is CASSLAVAGGRADTQYF. The CDR3 nucleotides read TGTGCCAGCAGCTTAGCGGTAGCGGGGGGCCGCGCAGATACGCAGTATTTT. J is TRBJ2-3 and V is TRBV7-9; 10 bases match TRBD2. Unmatched junction bases numbered 7, after V lost 0 bases and J lost 4 bases. The CDR3 covers 17 residues. The germline V gene encodes CDR1 SEHNR and CDR2 FQNEAQ (reference sequence).

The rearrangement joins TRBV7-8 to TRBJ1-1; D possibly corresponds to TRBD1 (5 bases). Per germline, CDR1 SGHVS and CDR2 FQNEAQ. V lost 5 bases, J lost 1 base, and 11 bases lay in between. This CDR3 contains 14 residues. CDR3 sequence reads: CASSQQDQNTEAFF. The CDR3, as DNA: TGTGCCAGCAGCCAACAGGATCAGAACACTGAAGCTTTCTTT.

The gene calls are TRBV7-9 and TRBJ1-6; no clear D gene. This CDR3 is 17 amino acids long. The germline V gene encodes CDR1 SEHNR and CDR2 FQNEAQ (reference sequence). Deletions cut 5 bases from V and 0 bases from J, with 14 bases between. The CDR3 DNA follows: TGTGCCAGCAGCCCCCCACAGACCAGCTCCTATAATTCACCCCTCCACTTT. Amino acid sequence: CASSPPQTSSYNSPLHF.

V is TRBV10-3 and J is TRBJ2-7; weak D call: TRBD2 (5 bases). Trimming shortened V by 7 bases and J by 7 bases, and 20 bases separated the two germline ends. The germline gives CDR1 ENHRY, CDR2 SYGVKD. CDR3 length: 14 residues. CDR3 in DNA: TGTGCCATCACCCCTGGTGCGGCGGGCCCGGAGCAGTACTTC. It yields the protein CAITPGAAGPEQYF.

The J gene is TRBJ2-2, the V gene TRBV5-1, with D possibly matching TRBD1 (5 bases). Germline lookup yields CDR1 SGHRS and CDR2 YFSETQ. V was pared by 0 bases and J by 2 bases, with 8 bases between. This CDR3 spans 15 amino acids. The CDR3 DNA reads TGCGCCAGCAGCTTGGTACAGGAAAACACCGGGGAGCTGTTTTTT. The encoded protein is CASSLVQENTGELFF.

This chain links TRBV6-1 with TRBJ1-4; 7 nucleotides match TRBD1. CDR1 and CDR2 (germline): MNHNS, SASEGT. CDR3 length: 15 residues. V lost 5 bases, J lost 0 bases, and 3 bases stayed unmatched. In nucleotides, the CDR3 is TGTGCCAGCAGTCGGGACAGAGCAACTAATGAAAAACTGTTTTTT. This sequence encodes CASSRDRATNEKLFF.

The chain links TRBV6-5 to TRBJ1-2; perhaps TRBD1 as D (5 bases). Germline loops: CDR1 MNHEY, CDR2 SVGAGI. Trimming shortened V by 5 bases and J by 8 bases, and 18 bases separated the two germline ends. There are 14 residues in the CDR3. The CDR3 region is CASSGGSRVYGYTF. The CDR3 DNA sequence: TGTGCCAGCAGTGGGGGGTCCAGGGTGTACGGCTACACCTTC.

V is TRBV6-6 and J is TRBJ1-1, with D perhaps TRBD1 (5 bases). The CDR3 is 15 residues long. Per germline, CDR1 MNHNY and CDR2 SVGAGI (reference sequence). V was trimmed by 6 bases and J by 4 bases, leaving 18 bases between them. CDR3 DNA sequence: TGTGCCAGCAGGCCGAGTAGCCAGGGCGTCACTGAAGCTTTCTTT. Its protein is CASRPSSQGVTEAFF.

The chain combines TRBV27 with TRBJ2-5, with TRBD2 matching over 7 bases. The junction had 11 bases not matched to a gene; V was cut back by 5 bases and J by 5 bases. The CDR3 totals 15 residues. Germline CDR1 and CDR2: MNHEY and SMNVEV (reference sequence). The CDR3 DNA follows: TGTGCCAGCAGTCCGTCACCGGGGGGTCGGGAGACCCAGTACTTC. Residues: CASSPSPGGRETQYF.

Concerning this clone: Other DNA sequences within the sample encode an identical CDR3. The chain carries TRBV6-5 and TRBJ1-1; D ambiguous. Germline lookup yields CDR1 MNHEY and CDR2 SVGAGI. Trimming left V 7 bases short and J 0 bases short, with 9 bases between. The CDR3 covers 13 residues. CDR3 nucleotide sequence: TGTGCCAGCACCCCAGCGCTGAACACTGAAGCTTTCTTT. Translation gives CASTPALNTEAFF.

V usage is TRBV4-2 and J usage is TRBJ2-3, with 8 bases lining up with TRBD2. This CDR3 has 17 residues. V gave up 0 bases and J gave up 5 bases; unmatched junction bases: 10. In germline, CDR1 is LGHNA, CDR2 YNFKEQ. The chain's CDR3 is CASSQDRSGGLRDTQYF. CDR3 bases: TGTGCCAGCAGCCAAGATCGGAGCGGGGGACTCCGAGATACGCAGTATTTT.

CDR3 sequence: CASSVVGSGSQETQYF. The CDR3 DNA reads as TGTGCCAGCAGCGTAGTTGGTAGCGGCTCCCAAGAGACCCAGTACTTC. The chain carries TRBV9 and TRBJ2-5, with D possibly TRBD2 on 6 matching bases. Germline V gives CDR1 SGDLS, CDR2 YYNGEE. The CDR3 sequence is 16 residues long. The V and J ends lost 0 bases and 1 base respectively, with 13 bases between them.

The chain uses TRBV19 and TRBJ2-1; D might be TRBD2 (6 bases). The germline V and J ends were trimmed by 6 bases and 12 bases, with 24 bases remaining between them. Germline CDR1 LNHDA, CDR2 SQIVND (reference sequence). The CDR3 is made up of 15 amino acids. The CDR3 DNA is TGTGCCAGTAGCATTAGCGGCTCTTCCCTTGTAGGGCAGTTCTTC. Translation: CASSISGSSLVGQFF. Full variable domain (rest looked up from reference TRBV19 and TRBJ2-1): DGGITQSPKYLFRKEGQNVTLSCEQNLNHDAMYWYRQDPGQGLRLIYYSQIVNDFQKGDIAEGYSVSREKKESFPLTVTSAQKNPTAFYLCASSISGSSLVGQFFGPGTRLTVL.

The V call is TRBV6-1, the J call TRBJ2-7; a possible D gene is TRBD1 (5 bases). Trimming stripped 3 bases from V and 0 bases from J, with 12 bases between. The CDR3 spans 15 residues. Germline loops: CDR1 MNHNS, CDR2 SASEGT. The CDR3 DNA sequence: TGTGCCAGCAGTGACCTTACAGGAAGCTCCTACGAGCAGTACTTC. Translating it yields CASSDLTGSSYEQYF.

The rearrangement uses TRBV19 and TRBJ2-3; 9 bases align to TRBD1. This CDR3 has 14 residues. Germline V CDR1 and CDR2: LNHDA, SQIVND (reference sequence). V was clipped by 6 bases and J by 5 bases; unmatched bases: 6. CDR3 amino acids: CASRTGQGQDTQYF. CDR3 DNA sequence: TGTGCCAGTAGAACGGGACAGGGACAAGATACGCAGTATTTT. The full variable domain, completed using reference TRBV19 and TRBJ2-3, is DGGITQSPKYLFRKEGQNVTLSCEQNLNHDAMYWYRQDPGQGLRLIYYSQIVNDFQKGDIAEGYSVSREKKESFPLTVTSAQKNPTAFYLCASRTGQGQDTQYFGPGTRLTVL.

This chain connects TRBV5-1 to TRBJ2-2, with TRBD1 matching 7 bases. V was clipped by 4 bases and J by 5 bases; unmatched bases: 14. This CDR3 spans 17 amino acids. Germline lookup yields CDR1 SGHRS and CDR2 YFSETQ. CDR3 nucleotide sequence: TGCGCCAGCAGCCCGAAGGGGGCGCAGGATTATACCGGGGAGCTGTTTTTT. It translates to CASSPKGAQDYTGELFF.

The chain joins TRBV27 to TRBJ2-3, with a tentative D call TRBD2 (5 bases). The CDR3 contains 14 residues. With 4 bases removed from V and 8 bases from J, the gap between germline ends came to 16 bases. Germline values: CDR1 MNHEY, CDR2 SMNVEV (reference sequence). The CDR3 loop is CASSSPVLAVTQYF. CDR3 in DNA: TGTGCCAGCAGTTCCCCGGTGCTAGCTGTTACGCAGTATTTT.

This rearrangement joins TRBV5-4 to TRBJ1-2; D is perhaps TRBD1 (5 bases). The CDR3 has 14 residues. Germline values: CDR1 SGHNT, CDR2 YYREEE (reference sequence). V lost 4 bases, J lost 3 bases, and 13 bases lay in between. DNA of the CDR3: TGTGCCAGCAGCCATCAGGGTGGCCACTATGGCTACACCTTC. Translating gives CASSHQGGHYGYTF.

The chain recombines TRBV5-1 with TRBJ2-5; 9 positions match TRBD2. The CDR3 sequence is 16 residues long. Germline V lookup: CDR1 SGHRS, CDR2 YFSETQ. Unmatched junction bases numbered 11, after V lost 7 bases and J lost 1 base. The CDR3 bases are TGCGCCAGCGGACGGCGGGGGGGGCCTTTCCAAGAGACCCAGTACTTC. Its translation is CASGRRGGPFQETQYF. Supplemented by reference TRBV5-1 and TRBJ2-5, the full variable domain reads KAGVTQTPRYLIKTRGQQVTLSCSPISGHRSVSWYQQTPGQGLQFLFEYFSETQRNKGNFPGRFSGRQFSNSRSEMNVSTLELGDSALYLCASGRRGGPFQETQYFGPGTRLLVL.

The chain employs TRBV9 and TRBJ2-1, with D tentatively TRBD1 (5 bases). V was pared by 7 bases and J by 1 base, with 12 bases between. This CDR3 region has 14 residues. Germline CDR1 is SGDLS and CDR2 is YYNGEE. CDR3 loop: CASSRQGSYNEQFF. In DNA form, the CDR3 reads TGTGCCAGCTCTAGGCAGGGTTCCTACAATGAGCAGTTCTTC.

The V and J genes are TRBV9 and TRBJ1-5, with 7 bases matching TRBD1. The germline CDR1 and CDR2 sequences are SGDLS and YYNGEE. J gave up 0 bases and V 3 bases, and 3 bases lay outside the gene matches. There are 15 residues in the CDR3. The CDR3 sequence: CASSATGASNQPQHF. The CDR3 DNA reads TGTGCCAGCAGCGCCACAGGGGCTAGCAATCAGCCCCAGCATTTT.

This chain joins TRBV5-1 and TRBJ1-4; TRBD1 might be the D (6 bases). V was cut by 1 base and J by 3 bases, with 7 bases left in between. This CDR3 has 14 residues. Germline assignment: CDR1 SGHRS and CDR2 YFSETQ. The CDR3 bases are TGCGCCAGCAGCTTGTCAGGGGCTAATGAAAAACTGTTTTTT. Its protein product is CASSLSGANEKLFF. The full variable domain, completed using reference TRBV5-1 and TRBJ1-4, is KAGVTQTPRYLIKTRGQQVTLSCSPISGHRSVSWYQQTPGQGLQFLFEYFSETQRNKGNFPGRFSGRQFSNSRSEMNVSTLELGDSALYLCASSLSGANEKLFFGSGTQLSVL.

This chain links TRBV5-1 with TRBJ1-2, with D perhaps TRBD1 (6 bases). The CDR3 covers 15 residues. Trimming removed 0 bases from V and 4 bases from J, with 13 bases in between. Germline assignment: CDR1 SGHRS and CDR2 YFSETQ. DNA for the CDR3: TGCGCCAGCAGCTTGGCCCCGGGGGGCAGCTATGGCTACACCTTC. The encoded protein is CASSLAPGGSYGYTF.

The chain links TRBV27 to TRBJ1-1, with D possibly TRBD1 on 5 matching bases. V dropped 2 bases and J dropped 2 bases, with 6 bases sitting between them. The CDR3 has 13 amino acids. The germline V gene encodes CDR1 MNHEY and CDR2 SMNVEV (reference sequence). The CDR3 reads CASSLQGNTEAFF. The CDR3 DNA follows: TGTGCCAGCAGTTTACAGGGTAACACTGAAGCTTTCTTT.